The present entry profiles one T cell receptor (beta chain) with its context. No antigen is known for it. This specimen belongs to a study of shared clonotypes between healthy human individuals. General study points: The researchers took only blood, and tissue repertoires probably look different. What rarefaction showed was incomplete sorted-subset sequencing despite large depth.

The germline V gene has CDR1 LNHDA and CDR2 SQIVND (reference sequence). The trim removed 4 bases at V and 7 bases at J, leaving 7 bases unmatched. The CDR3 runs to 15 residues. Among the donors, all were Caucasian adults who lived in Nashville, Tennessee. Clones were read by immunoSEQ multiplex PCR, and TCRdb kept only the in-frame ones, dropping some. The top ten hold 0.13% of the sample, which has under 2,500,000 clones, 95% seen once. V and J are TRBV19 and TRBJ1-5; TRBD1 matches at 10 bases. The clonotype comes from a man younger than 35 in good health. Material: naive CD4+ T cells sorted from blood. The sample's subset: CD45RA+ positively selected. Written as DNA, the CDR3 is TGTGCCAGTAGTACCGGGACAGGGGCGCGGCAGCCCCAGCATTTT. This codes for CASSTGTGARQPQHF.